Listed here are 27 T cell receptor beta chains from one sample, sequenced in a study of response to subunit inactivated influenza vaccine. In TCRdb, the RT-PCR reads were re-called with MiXCR into one record per CDR3 protein. The profile shows hundreds of thousands of distinct CDR3 sequences, about 15% of them singletons. This specimen consisted of CD4+ T cells sorted from PBMCs, obtained around 25 months after vaccination. The receptors stem from a man between 50 and 69 years old who received an inactivated influenza vaccine.

The rearrangement links TRBV11-2 to TRBJ2-6; D is uncertain. The germline CDR1 and CDR2 sequences are SGHAT and FQNNGV. The CDR3 has 11 residues. V was clipped by 2 bases and J by 13 bases, with 6 bases between them. The chain's CDR3 is CASSLRQVLTF. The CDR3 DNA reads as TGTGCCAGCAGCTTAAGGCAAGTCCTGACTTTC.

The rearrangement links TRBV7-9 to TRBJ2-4, with 7 bases that match TRBD1. The CDR3 spans 17 residues. CDR1 and CDR2 from the germline V gene are SEHNR and FQNEAQ (reference sequence). Losses at the gene ends were 4 bases for V and 7 bases for J; bases not matched to a gene: 16. CDR3 residues: CASSSPDSDRAQNIQYF. CDR3 DNA: TGTGCCAGCAGCTCGCCTGACTCAGACAGGGCTCAGAACATTCAGTACTTC.

J is TRBJ2-1 and V is TRBV7-6; 10 bases are shared with TRBD2. Unmatched junction bases numbered 10, after V lost 4 bases and J lost 4 bases. The CDR3 loop spans 17 amino acids. Germline lookup yields CDR1 SGHVS and CDR2 FNYEAQ. The CDR3 loop reads CASSSSPGTSVYNEQFF. The DNA of the CDR3 is TGTGCCAGCAGCTCGTCTCCCGGGACTAGCGTTTACAATGAGCAGTTCTTC.

This clonotype came up a few times. The rearrangement joins TRBV20-1 to TRBJ2-1, with TRBD2 matching 9 bases. CDR1 and CDR2 from the germline V gene are DFQATT and SNEGSKA (reference sequence). The CDR3 is 17 amino acids. Trimming took 4 bases from V and 3 from J; bases not matched to a gene: 13. In DNA, the CDR3 is TGCAGTGCTACAAATCCGACGACTAGCGGACTCTACAATGAGCAGTTCTTC. Translated, it gives CSATNPTTSGLYNEQFF.

The chain combines TRBV20-1 with TRBJ2-3, with 10 nucleotides matching TRBD2. V shed 2 bases, J shed 6 bases, and the junction held 20 bases outside the gene matches. Looked up from germline, CDR1 is DFQATT and CDR2 is SNEGSKA (reference sequence). CDR3 length: 19 residues. CDR3 sequence: CSARNQASSGGLLYDTQYF. CDR3 sequence (DNA): TGCAGTGCTAGAAACCAGGCGTCTAGCGGGGGACTTTTGTATGATACGCAGTATTTT.

This clonotype has a handful of counts. This chain uses TRBV20-1 with TRBJ2-5; perhaps TRBD1 as D (6 bases). The CDR3 covers 14 residues. The germline V and J ends were trimmed by 6 bases and 0 bases, with 14 bases remaining between them. Germline V gives CDR1 DFQATT, CDR2 SNEGSKA (reference sequence). The CDR3 DNA sequence: TGCAGTGCCGCCAGAGGGGGAAACCAAGAGACCCAGTACTTC. Its translation: CSAARGGNQETQYF.

The J gene is TRBJ2-1, the V gene TRBV24-1; no definite D call. This CDR3 comprises 13 residues. The germline CDR1 and CDR2 sequences are KGHDR and SFDVKD. V lost 3 bases, J lost 4 bases, and 6 bases lay in between. CDR3 region: CATSDPSYNEQFF. CDR3 coding DNA: TGTGCCACCAGTGATCCTAGTTACAATGAGCAGTTCTTC.

The sample holds a few counts of this clonotype. Here the CDR3 reads CSARDSVKGPYEQYF. Here the CDR3 DNA reads TGCAGTGCTAGAGACTCGGTAAAGGGACCCTACGAGCAGTACTTC. The chain recombines TRBV20-1 with TRBJ2-7; D possibly matches TRBD1 or TRBD2 (5 bases each). Trimming stripped 0 bases from V and 2 bases from J, with 14 bases between. The CDR3 length is 15 residues. Germline CDR1 reads DFQATT; CDR2 reads SNEGSKA (reference sequence).

The V and J genes are TRBV10-3 and TRBJ1-2; D remains unclear. CDR1 is ENHRY and CDR2 is SYGVKD in the germline V gene. V lost 3 bases and J 2 bases, leaving 10 bases between the germline ends. The CDR3 runs to 14 residues. The CDR3 loop is CAISELPTNYGYTF. The CDR3 nucleotides are TGTGCCATCAGTGAACTTCCTACAAACTATGGCTACACCTTC.

This clonotype was observed a handful of times. The chain couples TRBV5-1 to TRBJ2-3; D possibly uses TRBD1 or TRBD2 (5 bases each). From germline, CDR1 is SGHRS and CDR2 YFSETQ. V gave up 2 bases and J gave up 4 bases, with 14 bases separating them. The CDR3 runs to 15 residues. The CDR3: CASSFSGSQADTQYF. The CDR3 DNA reads as TGCGCCAGCAGCTTTTCAGGGAGCCAAGCAGATACGCAGTATTTT.

The chain links TRBV29-1 to TRBJ1-4, with D perhaps TRBD1 (5 bases). Trimming took off 7 bases at V and 0 bases at J, with 21 bases between the two ends. This CDR3 has 17 amino acids. Germline CDR1 reads SQVTM; CDR2 reads ANQGSEA. CDR3 coding DNA: TGCAGCGCCCGTCAGGGAGGGGCGGCCACAACTAATGAAAAACTGTTTTTT. Translated, it gives CSARQGGAATTNEKLFF.

This clonotype occurred many times. This chain uses TRBV6-5 with TRBJ2-7; tentatively, D is TRBD2 (5 bases). The ends were cut back, 0 bases at V and 2 bases at J, with 8 bases in the middle. Germline lookup yields CDR1 MNHEY and CDR2 SVGAGI. The CDR3 consists of 14 residues. The CDR3 DNA sequence: TGTGCCAGCAGTTACTCGGACGGGACCTACGAGCAGTACTTC. Translating it yields CASSYSDGTYEQYF.

This clonotype showed up just a few times. The rearrangement uses TRBV20-1 and TRBJ2-7; no reliable D call. CDR1 and CDR2 from the germline V gene are DFQATT and SNEGSKA (reference sequence). Trimming left V 3 bases short and J 7 bases short, with 13 bases between. This CDR3 contains 12 residues. CDR3 amino acids: CSASRREKEQYF. CDR3 nucleotides: TGCAGTGCTAGTCGAAGGGAAAAGGAGCAGTACTTC.

This clonotype was recorded a few times. The J gene is TRBJ1-2, the V gene TRBV5-4; possibly TRBD1 for D (6 bases). The CDR3 has 14 residues. The V and J ends lost 0 bases and 6 bases respectively, with 12 bases between them. Germline V gene sequence: CDR1 SGHNT, CDR2 YYREEE (reference sequence). The CDR3 nucleotides are TGTGCCAGCAGCTTGGAACAGGGTCCCAATGGCTACACCTTC. This codes for CASSLEQGPNGYTF.

The table lists this clonotype with many counts. This chain links TRBV29-1 with TRBJ2-7; TRBD1 matches at 9 bases. J lost 2 bases, V lost 6 bases, and 5 bases had no gene match. Per germline, CDR1 SQVTM and CDR2 ANQGSEA. The CDR3 is 13 amino acids. The CDR3 spells CSVRDRDAYEQYF. CDR3 sequence (DNA): TGCAGCGTGCGGGACAGGGACGCCTACGAGCAGTACTTC.

This clonotype was seen more than once but under ten times. The rearrangement joins TRBV14 to TRBJ2-7; TRBD1 matches at 8 bases. CDR1 is SGHDN, CDR2 FVKESK, per germline. CDR3 length: 14 amino acids. V lost 1 base to trimming and J lost 7 bases; unmatched junction nucleotides: 6. The CDR3 sequence: CASSQVGQGGEQYF. The CDR3 DNA reads TGTGCCAGCAGCCAAGTAGGACAGGGAGGAGAGCAGTACTTC.

This clonotype turned up a few times. The V call is TRBV10-3, the J call TRBJ2-3, with TRBD2 matching over 11 bases. Germline V lookup: CDR1 ENHRY, CDR2 SYGVKD. V was pared by 10 bases and J by 5 bases, with 5 bases of the junction left unmatched. The CDR3 totals 13 residues. CDR3 in amino acids: CATGLAEGDTQYF. Here the CDR3 DNA reads TGTGCCACGGGACTAGCGGAGGGAGATACGCAGTATTTT.

A single count supports this clonotype. The chain couples TRBV27 to TRBJ2-7; 10 nucleotides match TRBD2. The CDR3 is made up of 15 amino acids. The germline gives CDR1 MNHEY, CDR2 SMNVEV (reference sequence). Trimming cost V 6 bases and J 2 bases; bases outside gene matches: 7. CDR3: CASRRSGRAAYEQYF. In nucleotides, the CDR3 is TGTGCCAGCAGAAGAAGCGGGAGGGCCGCCTACGAGCAGTACTTC.

This sequence joins TRBV6-5 and TRBJ2-1; 8 nucleotides align to TRBD2. Germline V lookup: CDR1 MNHEY, CDR2 SVGAGI. V lost 2 bases, J lost 1 base, and 10 bases stayed unmatched. The CDR3 has 18 amino acids. The CDR3, as DNA: TGTGCCAGCAGTTACGGCTATCGGGAGGGCCGGTCCTACAATGAGCAGTTCTTC. Translating gives CASSYGYREGRSYNEQFF.

The CDR3 sequence: CSARDLGQIQETQYF. The DNA for the CDR3 is TGCAGTGCTAGAGATCTAGGACAGATTCAAGAGACCCAGTACTTC. The genes are TRBV20-1 and TRBJ2-5; D perhaps matches TRBD1 (6 bases). Trimming left V 0 bases short and J 2 bases short, with 13 bases between. This CDR3 is 15 amino acids long. CDR1 is DFQATT and CDR2 is SNEGSKA in the germline V gene (reference sequence).

There are a few counts of this clonotype. The chain employs TRBV7-7 and TRBJ2-2; the D is unclear. CDR3 size: 16 residues. The germline V and J ends were trimmed by 4 bases and 3 bases, with 15 bases remaining between them. CDR1 and CDR2 (germline): SSHAT, FNYEAQ (reference sequence). In DNA form, the CDR3 reads TGTGCCAGCAGCTCCGGACGGCTGACCGACACCGGGGAGCTGTTTTTT. It encodes CASSSGRLTDTGELFF.

Here the CDR3 reads CASNNQGFGDTQYF. The CDR3 nucleotides are TGTGCCAGCAACAACCAGGGGTTCGGAGATACGCAGTATTTT. The chain recombines TRBV7-9 with TRBJ2-3; a possible D gene is TRBD1 (6 bases). V was trimmed by 7 bases and J by 5 bases, leaving 16 bases between them. The CDR3 is 14 amino acids. CDR1 and CDR2 from the germline V gene are SEHNR and FQNEAQ (reference sequence).

V and J are TRBV10-3 and TRBJ2-7; the D is unclear. CDR3 length: 15 amino acids. CDR1 and CDR2 (germline): ENHRY, SYGVKD. The germline V and J ends were trimmed by 0 bases and 0 bases, with 9 bases remaining between them. The CDR3 nucleotides read TGTGCCATCAGTGAGTCTGGCAGGACCTCCTACGAGCAGTACTTC. Its translation is CAISESGRTSYEQYF.

The J gene is TRBJ2-2, the V gene TRBV24-1; the D gene could be TRBD1 or TRBD2 (5 bases each). CDR3 length equals 14 residues. Germline V gene sequence: CDR1 KGHDR, CDR2 SFDVKD. V lost 5 bases, J lost 3 bases, and 9 bases lay in between. CDR3 bases: TGTGCCACCAGTGGCCGAGGGGACACCGGGGAGCTGTTTTTT. Amino acid sequence: CATSGRGDTGELFF.

The rearrangement joins TRBV5-1 to TRBJ2-2, with 13 bases fitting TRBD2. Looked up from germline, CDR1 is SGHRS and CDR2 is YFSETQ. J was trimmed by 6 bases and V by 7 bases; bases with no gene match: 6. The CDR3 is made up of 15 amino acids. The CDR3, as DNA: TGCGCCAGCGGAGGACTAGCGGGAGAGTCCGGGGAGCTGTTTTTT. Protein product: CASGGLAGESGELFF.

The chain is built from TRBV20-1 and TRBJ2-4; 13 positions agree with TRBD2. Trimming at V came to 3 bases and at J to 0 bases, leaving 2 bases not matched to a gene. CDR3 length: 16 residues. Germline V gene sequence: CDR1 DFQATT, CDR2 SNEGSKA (reference sequence). The CDR3 protein is CSARTSGGLAKNIQYF. The CDR3 DNA follows: TGCAGTGCTAGGACTAGCGGGGGGCTAGCCAAAAACATTCAGTACTTC.

The chain links TRBV28 to TRBJ1-4; no firm D call. This CDR3 has 14 residues. Germline V gene sequence: CDR1 MDHEN, CDR2 SYDVKM. V lost 7 bases, J lost 5 bases, and 14 bases lay in between. The CDR3 loop is CASTPHGENEKLFF. CDR3 sequence (DNA): TGTGCCAGCACCCCCCACGGGGAGAATGAAAAACTGTTTTTT.